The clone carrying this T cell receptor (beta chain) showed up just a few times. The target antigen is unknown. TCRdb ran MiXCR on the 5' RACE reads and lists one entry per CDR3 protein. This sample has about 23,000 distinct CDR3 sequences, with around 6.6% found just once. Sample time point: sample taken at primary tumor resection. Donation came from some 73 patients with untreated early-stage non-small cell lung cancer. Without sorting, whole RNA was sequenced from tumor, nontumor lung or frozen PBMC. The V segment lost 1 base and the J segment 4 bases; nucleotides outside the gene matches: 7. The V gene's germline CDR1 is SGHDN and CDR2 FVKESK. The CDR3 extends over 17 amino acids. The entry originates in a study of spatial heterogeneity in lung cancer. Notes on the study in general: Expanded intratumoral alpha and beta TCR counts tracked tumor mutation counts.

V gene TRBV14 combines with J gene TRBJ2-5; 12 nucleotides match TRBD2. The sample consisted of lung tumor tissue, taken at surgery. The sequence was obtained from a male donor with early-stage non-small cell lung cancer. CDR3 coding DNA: TGTGCCAGCAGCCAAGCTCCGGGACTAGCGGGCGGAGAGACCCAGTACTTC. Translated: CASSQAPGLAGGETQYF.